This is a list of T cell receptor beta chains from one sample in a study of T cells after somatic rescue of genetic block. Clones were sequenced by immunoSEQ multiplex PCR, and TCRdb holds only the in-frame ones, with some missing. The repertoire holds over 95,000 clones, with just over 90% as singletons. The sequenced sample was peripheral blood mononuclear cells (PBMCs). These receptors were collected from a young woman. Both conserved end residues are part of each CDR3. The D gene is left open where the match is weak. Only some rows state a clone size, as once, few, many or a class for expanded clones.

j_call: TRBJ1-6
d_call: NA
clone_size: NA
v_call: TRBV6-5
cdr3_nt: TGTGCCAGCAGTTACGATCAACCGTTAAATTCACCCCTCCACTTT
cdr3_aa: CASSYDQPLNSPLHF

j_call: TRBJ1-2
d_call: NA
clone_size: NA
v_call: TRBV6-1
cdr3_nt: TGTGCCAGCTTTGGGACCTATGGCTACACCTTC
cdr3_aa: CASFGTYGYTF

j_call: TRBJ2-7
d_call: TRBD1
clone_size: NA
v_call: TRBV27
cdr3_nt: TGTGCCAGCAGCACAGGGGGAACCTCCTACGAGCAGTACTTC
cdr3_aa: CASSTGGTSYEQYF

j_call: TRBJ2-7
d_call: TRBD1
clone_size: NA
v_call: TRBV18
cdr3_nt: TGTGCCAGCTCCCGAGGGACAGACAACTACGAGCAGTACTTC
cdr3_aa: CASSRGTDNYEQYF

j_call: TRBJ2-7
d_call: TRBD1
clone_size: NA
v_call: TRBV28
cdr3_nt: TGTGCCAGCAGTTCCCCGGGACAGGGCGGCGAGCAGTACTTC
cdr3_aa: CASSSPGQGGEQYF

j_call: TRBJ2-6
d_call: TRBD1
clone_size: NA
v_call: TRBV5-4
cdr3_nt: TGTGCCAGCAGCAGGACAGGGTCAGGGGCCAACGTCCTGACTTTC
cdr3_aa: CASSRTGSGANVLTF

j_call: TRBJ2-1
d_call: TRBD1
clone_size: NA
v_call: TRBV29-1
cdr3_nt: TGCAGCGTAGAGGGACAGACCAATGAGCAGTTCTTC
cdr3_aa: CSVEGQTNEQFF

j_call: TRBJ1-1
d_call: NA
clone_size: NA
v_call: TRBV6-1
cdr3_nt: TGTGCCAGCAGTGTGCTGACAGGCGCTCCTAAAGCTTTCTTT
cdr3_aa: CASSVLTGAPKAFF

j_call: TRBJ1-1
d_call: NA
clone_size: NA
v_call: TRBV27
cdr3_nt: TGTGCCAGCAGTTTATACCCTCCCAGGGTTGGCCCTGAAGCTTTCTTT
cdr3_aa: CASSLYPPRVGPEAFF

j_call: TRBJ1-1
d_call: TRBD1
clone_size: once
v_call: TRBV5-1
cdr3_nt: TGCGCCAGCAGCCCACGACAGGGCCAGTGGAACACTGAAGCTTTCTTT
cdr3_aa: CASSPRQGQWNTEAFF

j_call: TRBJ1-1
d_call: NA
clone_size: once
v_call: TRBV27
cdr3_nt: TGTGCCAGCATCCCCCCGGGGGGTCTGAACACTGAAGCTTTCTTT
cdr3_aa: CASIPPGGLNTEAFF

j_call: TRBJ2-1
d_call: TRBD2
clone_size: NA
v_call: TRBV11-2
cdr3_nt: TGTGCCAGCAGCGTAGGCGGGGGGGCCAAGAATGAGCAGTTCTTC
cdr3_aa: CASSVGGGAKNEQFF

j_call: TRBJ2-2
d_call: NA
clone_size: NA
v_call: TRBV7-6
cdr3_nt: TGTGCCAGCCGTACCCCTGAGGCGAACACCGGGGAGCTGTTTTTT
cdr3_aa: CASRTPEANTGELFF

j_call: TRBJ2-5
d_call: NA
clone_size: NA
v_call: TRBV6-1
cdr3_nt: TGTGCCAGCAGTAGAGGGCAGGAAGGAGAGACCCAGTACTTC
cdr3_aa: CASSRGQEGETQYF

j_call: TRBJ1-1
d_call: NA
clone_size: NA
v_call: TRBV9
cdr3_nt: TGTGCCAGCAGCGTAGTGGTTGAAGCTTTCTTT
cdr3_aa: CASSVVVEAFF

j_call: TRBJ1-1
d_call: NA
clone_size: NA
v_call: TRBV5-8
cdr3_nt: TGTGCCAGCACCGTACTGACGGGAGTCGGTGAAGCTTTCTTT
cdr3_aa: CASTVLTGVGEAFF

j_call: TRBJ2-7
d_call: TRBD2
clone_size: NA
v_call: TRBV2
cdr3_nt: TGTGCCAGCAATCCAGAAGCGGGGTCGCCCTACGAGCAGTACTTC
cdr3_aa: CASNPEAGSPYEQYF

j_call: TRBJ2-1
d_call: TRBD2
clone_size: NA
v_call: TRBV2
cdr3_nt: TGTGCCAGCAGAAGGACTAGCGGGGATATTAGTTCCTACAATGAGCAGTTCTTC
cdr3_aa: CASRRTSGDISSYNEQFF

j_call: TRBJ2-3
d_call: NA
clone_size: once
v_call: TRBV11-3
cdr3_nt: TGTGCCAGCAGCGCGAACTCGGGAACGGGGGCAGATACGCAGTATTTT
cdr3_aa: CASSANSGTGADTQYF

j_call: TRBJ2-3
d_call: TRBD2
clone_size: NA
v_call: TRBV6-4
cdr3_nt: TGTGCCAGCAGTCGGACTAGCGGGGCCCCCACAGATACGCAGTATTTT
cdr3_aa: CASSRTSGAPTDTQYF

j_call: TRBJ2-6
d_call: NA
clone_size: once
v_call: TRBV7-3
cdr3_nt: TGTGCCAGCAGCTTAAGTTTGACTGGGGCCAACGTCCTGACTTTC
cdr3_aa: CASSLSLTGANVLTF

j_call: TRBJ1-2
d_call: NA
clone_size: NA
v_call: TRBV5-1
cdr3_nt: TGCGCCAGCAGCGCGGGGGACGGAGACTATGGCTACACCTTC
cdr3_aa: CASSAGDGDYGYTF

j_call: TRBJ2-1
d_call: TRBD2
clone_size: NA
v_call: TRBV7-2
cdr3_nt: TGTGCCAGCAGCTCCGGACTAGCGGGGGGTTATGAGCAGTTCTTC
cdr3_aa: CASSSGLAGGYEQFF

j_call: TRBJ1-1
d_call: TRBD1
clone_size: NA
v_call: TRBV30
cdr3_nt: TGTGCCTGGTCCAGGACAGGTTTGGAAGCTTTCTTT
cdr3_aa: CAWSRTGLEAFF

j_call: TRBJ2-3
d_call: TRBD1
clone_size: NA
v_call: TRBV6-5
cdr3_nt: TGTGCCAGCAGTTCGTGGACAGGGGGCATAGATACGCAGTATTTT
cdr3_aa: CASSSWTGGIDTQYF

j_call: TRBJ2-5
d_call: NA
clone_size: NA
v_call: TRBV11-2
cdr3_nt: TGTGCCAGCAGCTTAGTGGTCTCCATGGGGGAGACCCAGTACTTC
cdr3_aa: CASSLVVSMGETQYF

j_call: TRBJ2-1
d_call: NA
clone_size: NA
v_call: TRBV5-6
cdr3_nt: TGTGCCAGCAGCCCGGCCGGGACACCAACCAACAATGAGCAGTTCTTC
cdr3_aa: CASSPAGTPTNNEQFF

j_call: TRBJ2-7
d_call: NA
clone_size: NA
v_call: TRBV28
cdr3_nt: TGTGCCAGCAGGCCGGGGTTCAACTACGAGCAGTACTTC
cdr3_aa: CASRPGFNYEQYF

j_call: TRBJ2-7
d_call: NA
clone_size: NA
v_call: TRBV6-1
cdr3_nt: TGTGCCAGCAGCGCCGGGAGCTCCTACGAGCAGTACTTC
cdr3_aa: CASSAGSSYEQYF

j_call: TRBJ2-3
d_call: NA
clone_size: NA
v_call: TRBV10-3
cdr3_nt: TGTGCCATCAGTGAGTGGACAGATACGCAGTATTTT
cdr3_aa: CAISEWTDTQYF

j_call: TRBJ2-7
d_call: NA
clone_size: NA
v_call: TRBV21-1
cdr3_nt: TGTGCCAGCAGCAAAGGGGAGACTAGCGGCTCCTACGAGCAGTACTTC
cdr3_aa: CASSKGETSGSYEQYF

j_call: TRBJ1-3
d_call: NA
clone_size: NA
v_call: TRBV7-9
cdr3_nt: TGTGCCAGCAGAAAGGACAGCTCTGGAAACACCATATATTTT
cdr3_aa: CASRKDSSGNTIYF

j_call: TRBJ1-2
d_call: NA
clone_size: NA
v_call: TRBV19
cdr3_nt: TGTGCCAGTAGTGCTGGGAGGGACTTGAGTGGCTACACCTTC
cdr3_aa: CASSAGRDLSGYTF

j_call: TRBJ1-3
d_call: TRBD1
clone_size: NA
v_call: TRBV7-9
cdr3_nt: TGTGCCAGCAGTTCGGGACAGTTGAACACCATATATTTT
cdr3_aa: CASSSGQLNTIYF

j_call: TRBJ2-7
d_call: NA
clone_size: once
v_call: TRBV19
cdr3_nt: TGTGCCAGTAGTATTTCTTCCACAGACTACGAGCAGTACTTC
cdr3_aa: CASSISSTDYEQYF

j_call: TRBJ2-3
d_call: TRBD2
clone_size: NA
v_call: TRBV6-1
cdr3_nt: TGTGCCAGCAGGGGAATGGCGGGGGGTACATATACGCAGTATTTT
cdr3_aa: CASRGMAGGTYTQYF

j_call: TRBJ2-2
d_call: TRBD1
clone_size: NA
v_call: TRBV5-8
cdr3_nt: TGTGCCAGCAGCTTGTATACAGGGGAAGTGTGGGAGCTGTTTTTT
cdr3_aa: CASSLYTGEVWELFF